This record covers a single TCR beta chain. Coverage ceases 3 residues before the CDR3 finishes, and the germline J gene fills in the end. Produced via immunoSEQ multiplex PCR; TCRdb's table is partial and in-frame only. This sample carries 45,000 to 50,000 clones, with under 40% going to the ten biggest clones. This entry is derived from a study of T cells in women clearing cervical HPV infection. V gave up 6 bases and J gave up 0 bases; unmatched junction bases: 7. The V gene's germline CDR1 is MDHEN and CDR2 SYDVKM. The length of the CDR3 is 15 residues. The sequence was collected from a woman aged 18-70 years with a cervical HPV16 infection that either progressed to CIN3+ or cleared (not recorded which). The gene calls are TRBV28 and TRBJ2-7, with 8 positions matching TRBD1. The sequenced material came from blood buffy coat. The CDR3 loop reads CASRGGQASSYEQYF. The sequenced CDR3 bases are TGTGCCAGCAGGGGGGGACAGGCGAGCTCCTACGAG.